This is a list of T cell receptor beta chains from one sample in a study of PD-1 blockade in mismatch repair-deficient tumors. The data were produced by immunoSEQ multiplex PCR, yet TCRdb's version contains in-frame clones alone and is incomplete. The sample has 13,000 to 15,000 clones, more than 65% seen once. The source material was PBMCs, sampled 14 weeks after starting pembrolizumab. These receptors were obtained from an adult with mismatch repair-deficient cancer. The CDR3 runs from the conserved cysteine through the conserved F or W. The D gene is left open where the match is weak. Clone size appears in some rows only: once, few, many, or a class for an expanded clone.

v_gene	d_gene	abundance	j_gene	CDR3aa	CDR3nt
TRBV27	TRBD2	.	TRBJ2-5	CASSLAGGETQYF	TGTGCCAGCAGCCTAGCGGGAGGTGAGACCCAGTACTTC
TRBV18	TRBD1	.	TRBJ2-5	CASSTGGGFTKETQYF	TGTGCCAGCTCAACAGGGGGCGGGTTCACAAAAGAGACCCAGTACTTC
TRBV19	.	.	TRBJ1-1	CASSNQTGLNTEAFF	TGTGCCAGTAGTAACCAGACAGGCCTTAACACTGAAGCTTTCTTT
TRBV5-1	TRBD1	.	TRBJ1-1	CASSLGAGGGTEAFF	TGCGCCAGCAGCTTGGGGGCAGGGGGAGGAACTGAAGCTTTCTTT
TRBV30	TRBD1	.	TRBJ1-2	CARSASYRGYYGYTF	TGTGCCCGGAGTGCCTCTTACAGGGGATACTATGGCTACACCTTC
TRBV30	.	.	TRBJ1-1	CAWETGVNTEAFF	TGTGCCTGGGAAACCGGGGTTAACACTGAAGCTTTCTTT
TRBV7-3	.	once	TRBJ2-6	CASSFSSGANVLTF	TGTGCCAGCAGCTTTAGTTCTGGGGCCAACGTCCTGACTTTC
TRBV30	.	.	TRBJ2-1	CAWRRGTPYNEQFF	TGTGCCTGGAGACGCGGGACCCCCTACAATGAGCAGTTCTTC
TRBV6-5	.	.	TRBJ1-2	CASSYRAQGSNYGYTF	TGTGCCAGCAGTTACCGGGCGCAGGGTTCTAACTATGGCTACACCTTC
TRBV2	.	.	TRBJ1-2	CASSEPPGRYGYTF	TGTGCCAGCAGTGAACCCCCAGGGCGCTATGGCTACACCTTC
TRBV4-2	.	few	TRBJ2-7	CASSQVKPPLEQYF	TGTGCCAGCAGCCAAGTTAAGCCTCCCCTCGAGCAGTACTTC
TRBV5-4	.	few	TRBJ2-7	CASRAKGGPYEQYF	TGTGCCAGCAGGGCCAAAGGGGGTCCATACGAGCAGTACTTC
TRBV14	.	.	TRBJ1-4	CASSQARGRVEKLFF	TGTGCCAGCAGCCAAGCCCGGGGAAGGGTTGAAAAACTGTTTTTT
TRBV7-8	TRBD1	.	TRBJ1-5	CASSAGTGGWGQPQHF	TGTGCCAGCAGCGCCGGGACAGGGGGTTGGGGTCAGCCCCAGCATTTT
TRBV25-1	.	.	TRBJ1-2	CASSLPGGNGYTF	TGTGCCAGCTCCCTACCGGGAGGGAATGGCTACACCTTC
TRBV5-1	.	.	TRBJ2-1	CASSLGQTGEQFF	TGCGCCAGCAGCTTGGGCCAAACCGGTGAGCAGTTCTTC
TRBV13	.	.	TRBJ2-4	CASSPSRLAKNIQYF	TGTGCCAGCAGCCCCTCGCGGCTTGCCAAAAACATTCAGTACTTC
TRBV5-4	.	.	TRBJ1-1	CASSPDPRGRITEAFF	TGTGCCAGCAGCCCCGATCCCCGAGGAAGGATCACTGAAGCTTTCTTT
TRBV7-9	TRBD1	.	TRBJ1-3	CASSHWGTGGPSGNTIYF	TGTGCCAGCAGCCACTGGGGGACAGGGGGACCCTCTGGAAACACCATATATTTT
TRBV5-6	TRBD2	.	TRBJ2-3	CASSLSGRDTQYF	TGTGCCAGCAGCTTAAGCGGGAGGGATACGCAGTATTTT
TRBV18	TRBD1	.	TRBJ2-4	CASSGTGSDRKNIQYF	TGTGCCAGCTCAGGGACAGGATCGGACCGCAAAAACATTCAGTACTTC
TRBV7-9	TRBD1	once	TRBJ1-5	CASSLGWTGQNQPQHF	TGTGCCAGCAGCTTAGGCTGGACAGGGCAAAATCAGCCCCAGCATTTT
TRBV28	.	.	TRBJ1-2	CASSFLKSTGSYGYTF	TGTGCCAGCAGCTTTCTAAAGTCCACAGGATCCTATGGCTACACCTTC
TRBV19	TRBD1	.	TRBJ1-1	CASSWTGGGNTEAFF	TGTGCCAGTAGTTGGACAGGGGGAGGGAACACTGAAGCTTTCTTT
TRBV11-3	TRBD1	.	TRBJ1-2	CASSLDGTGGGYGYTF	TGTGCCAGCAGCTTAGATGGGACAGGGGGTGGATATGGCTACACCTTC
TRBV27	TRBD2	.	TRBJ2-1	CASKREGPYNEQFF	TGTGCCAGCAAGCGGGAGGGCCCCTACAATGAGCAGTTCTTC
TRBV15	TRBD1	.	TRBJ1-5	CATSLVGKQGAIPGQPQHF	TGTGCCACCAGCCTCGTAGGAAAACAGGGGGCGATTCCAGGTCAGCCCCAGCATTTT
TRBV14	.	.	TRBJ2-1	CASSQDRGGPYNEQFF	TGTGCCAGCAGCCAAGATAGGGGGGGCCCGTACAATGAGCAGTTCTTC
TRBV6-6	.	.	TRBJ1-6	CASSSGGDNSPLHF	TGTGCCAGCAGTTCCGGGGGGGATAATTCACCCCTCCACTTT
TRBV5-4	.	once	TRBJ1-2	CASRRLDSNYGYTF	TGTGCCAGCAGACGACTCGACAGTAACTATGGCTACACCTTC
TRBV6-1	.	once	TRBJ1-6	CASSSGSNSPLHF	TGTGCCAGCAGTTCGGGGAGCAATTCACCCCTCCACTTT